These 7 T cell receptor beta chains came from one sample sequenced in a study of blood T cell dynamics during melanoma immunotherapy. Sample time point: pre-treatment baseline. Measured with immunoSEQ multiplex PCR; TCRdb has only the in-frame clones, and not every one. This sample has around 13,000 clones, with around 83% found just once. Material: blood, obtained from a patient treated with checkpoint blockade. These receptors were obtained from a human donor with melanoma.

The rearrangement links TRBV5-1 to TRBJ2-3; D is ambiguous. The CDR3 consists of 14 residues. Trimming stripped 1 base from V and 2 bases from J, with 8 bases between. Per the germline V gene, CDR1 is SGHRS and CDR2 is YFSETQ. The CDR3 nucleotides are TGCGCCAGCAGCTTGAATGCGGCCACAGATACGCAGTATTTT. It is translated as CASSLNAATDTQYF.

The gene calls are TRBV19 and TRBJ2-4; D is uncertain. Per the germline V gene, CDR1 is LNHDA and CDR2 is SQIVND (reference sequence). The CDR3 has 14 amino acids. Trimming took off 4 bases at V and 7 bases at J, with 14 bases between the two ends. The CDR3 reads CASSTTAQGNIQYF. DNA for the CDR3: TGTGCCAGTAGTACCACAGCCCAAGGGAACATTCAGTACTTC.

The rearrangement links TRBV7-2 to TRBJ1-2; 9 bases are shared with TRBD1. The V and J ends lost 3 bases and 8 bases, in that order; junction bases with no gene match: 16. The germline V gene has CDR1 SGHTA and CDR2 FQGNSA. The CDR3 spans 17 residues. In DNA, the CDR3 is TGTGCCAGCAGCTTTTACCATAATACAGGGGGCGCCGGAGGCTACACCTTC. This sequence encodes CASSFYHNTGGAGGYTF.

The rearrangement joins TRBV30 to TRBJ2-3; D call uncertain. Germline V gene lookup returns CDR1 GTSNPN and CDR2 SVGIG (reference sequence). This CDR3 comprises 13 residues. Trimming took 1 base from V and 0 from J, leaving 5 bases between them. CDR3 nucleotide sequence: TGTGCCTGGAGTGGGTCAAGCACAGATACGCAGTATTTT. The encoded protein is CAWSGSSTDTQYF.

The chain uses TRBV7-2 and TRBJ2-7; D not resolved. Germline V gene data show CDR1 as SGHTA and CDR2 as FQGNSA. This CDR3 is built from 14 residues. Trimming removed 1 base at V and 0 bases at J, with 7 bases between. CDR3 in amino acids: CASSLVGYSYEQYF. The CDR3 nucleotides are TGTGCCAGCAGCTTAGTTGGGTACTCCTACGAGCAGTACTTC.

The CDR3 coding sequence is TGTGCCAGCAGCCCCTCTAGCTGGGACGAGCAGTACTTC. The encoded protein is CASSPSSWDEQYF. This chain uses TRBV7-2 with TRBJ2-7; D may be TRBD2 (5 bases). Germline CDR1 is SGHTA and CDR2 is FQGNSA. The length of the CDR3 is 13 residues. V was cut by 5 bases and J by 5 bases, with 13 bases left in between.

This clone was observed once. The genes are TRBV19 and TRBJ2-2; D unclear. Germline V lookup: CDR1 LNHDA, CDR2 SQIVND (reference sequence). This CDR3 is built from 14 residues. The V end lost 7 bases, the J end lost 3 bases, and 12 bases lay between the germline ends. This CDR3 is CASKRAFDTGELFF. Written as DNA, the CDR3 is TGTGCCAGTAAACGTGCGTTCGACACCGGGGAGCTGTTTTTT.